This T cell receptor beta chain appears in the sequencing data of a study of shared clonotypes between healthy human individuals. Whole-study findings and limits: Across subsets, estimated richness was generally greater for naive than for memory populations. Shared across a few donors were around 4.7% of the naive CD4 clonotypes.

Data came from immunoSEQ multiplex PCR; TCRdb stores just in-frame clones and leaves some out. The repertoire holds about 2.3 million clones, with approximately 93% as singletons. Investigators divided CD4+ cells into CD45RA+ naive and CD45RA-negative memory subsets. This clone has just one count. Its specificity is unknown. The CDR3 spans 14 residues. The germline V gene encodes CDR1 SGHRS and CDR2 YFSETQ. V was shortened by 0 bases and J by 4 bases, with 8 bases between the two germline ends. This rearrangement joins TRBV5-1 to TRBJ2-4; no reliable D call. What was sequenced was naive CD4+ T cells from PBMCs. Subset meaning: CD45RA+ positively selected. The origin of this receptor is a man in his late teens or twenties in good health. Some clones in this sample may be carry-over from other donors' samples. The CDR3 DNA follows: TGCGCCAGCAGCTTGGAGTCGCTGAAAAACATTCAGTACTTC. As protein: CASSLESLKNIQYF.